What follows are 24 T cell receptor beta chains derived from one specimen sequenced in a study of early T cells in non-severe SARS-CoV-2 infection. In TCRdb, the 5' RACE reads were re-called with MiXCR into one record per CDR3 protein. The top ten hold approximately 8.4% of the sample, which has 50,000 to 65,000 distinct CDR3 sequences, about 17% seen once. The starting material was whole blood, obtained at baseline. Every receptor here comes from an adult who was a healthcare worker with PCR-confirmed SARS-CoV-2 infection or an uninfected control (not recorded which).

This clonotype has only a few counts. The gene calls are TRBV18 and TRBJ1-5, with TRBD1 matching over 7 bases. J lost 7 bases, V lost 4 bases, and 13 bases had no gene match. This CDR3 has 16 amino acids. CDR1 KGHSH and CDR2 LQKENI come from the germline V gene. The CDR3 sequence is CASSHTGTVENQPQHF. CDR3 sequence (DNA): TGTGCCAGCTCACATACCGGGACAGTGGAGAACCAGCCCCAGCATTTT.

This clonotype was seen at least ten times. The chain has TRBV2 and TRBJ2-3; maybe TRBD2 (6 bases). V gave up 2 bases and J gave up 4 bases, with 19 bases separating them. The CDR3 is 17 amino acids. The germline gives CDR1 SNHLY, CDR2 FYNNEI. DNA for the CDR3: TGTGCCAGCAGTGAACGCGGGACGGCGGCCGCGGCAGATACGCAGTATTTT. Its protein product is CASSERGTAAAADTQYF.

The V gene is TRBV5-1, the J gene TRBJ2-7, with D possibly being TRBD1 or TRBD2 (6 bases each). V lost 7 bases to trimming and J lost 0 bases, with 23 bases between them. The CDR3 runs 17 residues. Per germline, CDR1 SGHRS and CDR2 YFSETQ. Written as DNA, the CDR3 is TGCGCCAGCTCGACGGGGGATAGGGGGTTTAGCTCCTACGAGCAGTACTTC. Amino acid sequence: CASSTGDRGFSSYEQYF.

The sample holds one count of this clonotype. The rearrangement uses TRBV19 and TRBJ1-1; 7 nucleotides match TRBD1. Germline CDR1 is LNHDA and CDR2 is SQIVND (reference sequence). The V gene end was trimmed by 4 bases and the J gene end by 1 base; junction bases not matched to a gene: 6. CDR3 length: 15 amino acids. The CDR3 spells CASSNLDRENTEAFF. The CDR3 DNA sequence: TGTGCCAGTAGTAACCTCGACAGGGAGAACACTGAAGCTTTCTTT. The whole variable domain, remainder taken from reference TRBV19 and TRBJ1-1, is DGGITQSPKYLFRKEGQNVTLSCEQNLNHDAMYWYRQDPGQGLRLIYYSQIVNDFQKGDIAEGYSVSREKKESFPLTVTSAQKNPTAFYLCASSNLDRENTEAFFGQGTRLTVV.

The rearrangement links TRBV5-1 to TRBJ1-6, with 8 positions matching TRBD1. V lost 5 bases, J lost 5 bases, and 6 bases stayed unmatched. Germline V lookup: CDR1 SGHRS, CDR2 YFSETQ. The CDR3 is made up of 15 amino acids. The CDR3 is CASRFGQGHNSPLHF. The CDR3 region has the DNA TGCGCCAGCAGATTTGGACAGGGCCATAATTCACCCCTCCACTTT.

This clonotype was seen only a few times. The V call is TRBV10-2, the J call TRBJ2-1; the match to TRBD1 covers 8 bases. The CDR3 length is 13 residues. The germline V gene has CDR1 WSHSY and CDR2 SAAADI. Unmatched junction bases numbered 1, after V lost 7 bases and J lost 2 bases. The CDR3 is CASTGQAYNEQFF. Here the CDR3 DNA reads TGCGCCAGCACGGGACAGGCCTACAATGAGCAGTTCTTC.

This CDR3 reads CSASGLATDTQYF. The CDR3 coding sequence is TGCAGTGCTAGCGGACTAGCGACAGATACGCAGTATTTT. The genes are TRBV20-1 and TRBJ2-3; 9 bases align to TRBD2. The ends lost 3 bases at V and 3 bases at J; junction bases unmatched: 1. CDR3 length: 13 residues. Germline V lookup: CDR1 DFQATT, CDR2 SNEGSKA (reference sequence).

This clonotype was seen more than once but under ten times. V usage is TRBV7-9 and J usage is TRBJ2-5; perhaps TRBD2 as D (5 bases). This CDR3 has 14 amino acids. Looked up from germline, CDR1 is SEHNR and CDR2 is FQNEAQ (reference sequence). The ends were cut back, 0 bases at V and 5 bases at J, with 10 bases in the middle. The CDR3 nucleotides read TGTGCCAGCAGCTTAGCCCGGGGTCAGGAGACCCAGTACTTC. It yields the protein CASSLARGQETQYF.

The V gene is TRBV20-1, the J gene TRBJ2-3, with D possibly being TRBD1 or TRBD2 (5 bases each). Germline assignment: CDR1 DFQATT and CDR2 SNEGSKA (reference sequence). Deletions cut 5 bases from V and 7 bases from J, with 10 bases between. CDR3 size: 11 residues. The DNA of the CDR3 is TGCAGTGCTGGTGGGGGAAATACGCAGTATTTT. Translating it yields CSAGGGNTQYF.

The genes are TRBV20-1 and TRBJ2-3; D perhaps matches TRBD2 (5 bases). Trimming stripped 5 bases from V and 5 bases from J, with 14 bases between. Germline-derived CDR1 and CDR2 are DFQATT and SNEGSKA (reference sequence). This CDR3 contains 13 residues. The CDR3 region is CSARRLAIDTQYF. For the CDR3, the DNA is TGCAGTGCTCGCAGGCTAGCCATAGATACGCAGTATTTT.

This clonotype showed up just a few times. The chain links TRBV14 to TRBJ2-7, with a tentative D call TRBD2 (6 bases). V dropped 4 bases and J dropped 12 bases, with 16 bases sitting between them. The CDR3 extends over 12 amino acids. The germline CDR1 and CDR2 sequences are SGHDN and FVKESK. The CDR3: CASSPYSGGLYF. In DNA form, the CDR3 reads TGTGCCAGCAGCCCCTACTCCGGGGGACTGTACTTC.

CDR3 loop: CASSFGQGATDTQYF. The CDR3 DNA reads as TGTGCCAGCAGCTTCGGACAGGGGGCAACAGATACGCAGTATTTT. The J gene is TRBJ2-3, the V gene TRBV7-9; 11 nucleotides line up with TRBD1. Germline trimming cut 3 bases from V and 3 bases from J; bases unmatched to any gene: 2. The CDR3 contains 15 residues. CDR1 SEHNR and CDR2 FQNEAQ come from the germline V gene (reference sequence). Filled out from reference TRBV7-9 and TRBJ2-3, the complete variable domain reads DTGVSQNPRHKITKRGQNVTFRCDPISEHNRLYWYRQTLGQGPEFLTYFQNEAQLEKSRLLSDRFSAERPKGSFSTLEIQRTEQGDSAMYLCASSFGQGATDTQYFGPGTRLTVL.

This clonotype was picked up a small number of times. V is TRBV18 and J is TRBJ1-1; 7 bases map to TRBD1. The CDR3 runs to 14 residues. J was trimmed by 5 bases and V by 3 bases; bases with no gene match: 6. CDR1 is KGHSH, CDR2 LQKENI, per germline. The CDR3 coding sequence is TGTGCCAGCTCACCTCAGGGGGTTCAAACTGAAGCTTTCTTT. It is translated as CASSPQGVQTEAFF.

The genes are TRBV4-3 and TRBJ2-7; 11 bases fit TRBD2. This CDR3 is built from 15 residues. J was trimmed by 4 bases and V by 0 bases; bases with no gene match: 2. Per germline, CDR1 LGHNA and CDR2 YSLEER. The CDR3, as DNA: TGCGCCAGCAGCCAAGAGCGACTAGCGGGGTACGAGCAGTACTTC. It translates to CASSQERLAGYEQYF.

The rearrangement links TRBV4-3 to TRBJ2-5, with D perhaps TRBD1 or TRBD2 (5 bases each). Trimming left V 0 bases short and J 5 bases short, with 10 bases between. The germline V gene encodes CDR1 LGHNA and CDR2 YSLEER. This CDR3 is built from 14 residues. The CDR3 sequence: CASSQDRGTETQYF. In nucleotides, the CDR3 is TGCGCCAGCAGCCAAGATAGAGGGACGGAGACCCAGTACTTC.

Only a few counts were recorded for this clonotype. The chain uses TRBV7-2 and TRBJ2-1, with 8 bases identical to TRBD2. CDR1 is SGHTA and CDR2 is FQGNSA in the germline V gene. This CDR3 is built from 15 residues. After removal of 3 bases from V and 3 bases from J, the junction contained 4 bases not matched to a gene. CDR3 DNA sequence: TGTGCCAGCAGCTTCACGGGACTAGACTACAATGAGCAGTTCTTC. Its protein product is CASSFTGLDYNEQFF.

CDR3 in amino acids: CASRRSTEAFF. In DNA, the CDR3 is TGTGCCAGCCGACGTAGCACTGAAGCTTTCTTT. The chain is built from TRBV5-5 and TRBJ1-1; D gene ambiguous. Deletions cut 7 bases from V and 4 bases from J, with 8 bases between. Germline V gene lookup returns CDR1 SGHKS and CDR2 YYEKEE (reference sequence). This CDR3 has 11 amino acids.

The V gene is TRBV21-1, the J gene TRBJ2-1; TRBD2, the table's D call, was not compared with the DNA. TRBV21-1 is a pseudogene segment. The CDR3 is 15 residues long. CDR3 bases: TGTGCCAGCAGCAAGGACTATCAACCGTTTAGGGAGCAGTTCTTC. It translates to CASSKDYQPFREQFF.

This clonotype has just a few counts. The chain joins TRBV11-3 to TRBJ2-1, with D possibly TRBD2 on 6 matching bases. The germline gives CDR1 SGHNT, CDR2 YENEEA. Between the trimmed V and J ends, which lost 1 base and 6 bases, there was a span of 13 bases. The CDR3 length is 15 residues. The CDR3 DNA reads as TGTGCCAGCAGCTTAGTGGCGGAGGGTCCCAATGAGCAGTTCTTC. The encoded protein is CASSLVAEGPNEQFF.

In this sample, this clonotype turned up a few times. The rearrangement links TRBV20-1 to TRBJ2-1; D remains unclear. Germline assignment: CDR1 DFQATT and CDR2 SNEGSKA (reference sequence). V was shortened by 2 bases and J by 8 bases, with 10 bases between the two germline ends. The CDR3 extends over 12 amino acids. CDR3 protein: CSARRSVYEQFF. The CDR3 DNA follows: TGCAGTGCTAGACGCTCGGTTTATGAGCAGTTCTTC.

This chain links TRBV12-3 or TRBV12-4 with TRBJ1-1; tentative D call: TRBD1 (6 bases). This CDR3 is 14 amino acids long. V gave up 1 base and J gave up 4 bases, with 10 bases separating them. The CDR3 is CASSLGRGGTEAFF. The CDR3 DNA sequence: TGTGCCAGCAGTTTAGGCAGGGGAGGCACTGAAGCTTTCTTT.

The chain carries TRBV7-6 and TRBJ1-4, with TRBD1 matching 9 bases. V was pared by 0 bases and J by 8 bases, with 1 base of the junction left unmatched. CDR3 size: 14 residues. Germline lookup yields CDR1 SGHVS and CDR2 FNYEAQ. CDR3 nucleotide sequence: TGTGCCAGCAGCTTAGCGGACAGGGGCGAAAAACTGTTTTTT. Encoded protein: CASSLADRGEKLFF.

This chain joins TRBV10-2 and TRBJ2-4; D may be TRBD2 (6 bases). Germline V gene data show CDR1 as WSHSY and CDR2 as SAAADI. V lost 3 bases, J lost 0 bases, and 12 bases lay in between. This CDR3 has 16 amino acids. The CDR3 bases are TGCGCCAGCAGTGAAGGCGGGATGATAGCCAAAAACATTCAGTACTTC. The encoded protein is CASSEGGMIAKNIQYF.

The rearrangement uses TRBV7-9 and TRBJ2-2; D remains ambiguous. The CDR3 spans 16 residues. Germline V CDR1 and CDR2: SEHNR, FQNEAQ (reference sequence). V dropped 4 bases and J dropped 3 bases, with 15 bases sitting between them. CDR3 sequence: CASSSGNKGHTGELFF. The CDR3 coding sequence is TGTGCCAGCAGCTCCGGCAACAAGGGCCACACCGGGGAGCTGTTTTTT.